The entry that follows covers one T cell receptor (beta chain) sequence. Its antigen is unidentified. The data derive from a study of cytomegalovirus exposure and HLA in healthy donors. As for the study in general: Unique TCR beta sequences numbering 117 million came from about 180 million T cells in an earlier analysis.

General study findings and limits: In a later analysis, a missense DCLRE1C variant was linked to TCR beta V- and J-gene trimming.

The PCR used 60 Vbeta and 13 Jbeta primers. Sequencing was performed with immunoSEQ multiplex PCR; in TCRdb, only in-frame clones are kept and a portion is missing. In the table there are about 170,000 clones, 75% to 90% of which are singletons. Germline lookup yields CDR1 SGHNT and CDR2 YYREEE (reference sequence). The V end lost 1 base, the J end lost 5 bases, and 9 bases lay between the germline ends. CDR3 length equals 13 residues. The sequence was obtained from a woman in her forties or fifties in good health and CMV-seropositive. This chain joins TRBV5-4 and TRBJ1-1, with D hard to call. The sample was PBMCs. The CDR3 DNA reads TGTGCCAGCAGCTTGACGGAGGGAACTGAAGCTTTCTTT. Encoded protein: CASSLTEGTEAFF.